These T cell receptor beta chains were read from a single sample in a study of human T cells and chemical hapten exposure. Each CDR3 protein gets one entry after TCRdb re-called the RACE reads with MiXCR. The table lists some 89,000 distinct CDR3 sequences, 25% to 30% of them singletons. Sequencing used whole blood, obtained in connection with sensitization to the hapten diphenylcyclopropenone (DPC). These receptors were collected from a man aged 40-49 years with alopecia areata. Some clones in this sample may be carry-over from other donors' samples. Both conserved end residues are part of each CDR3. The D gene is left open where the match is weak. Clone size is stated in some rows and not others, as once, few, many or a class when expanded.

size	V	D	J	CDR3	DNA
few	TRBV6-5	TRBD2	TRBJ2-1	CASRPGGETYNEQFF	TGTGCCAGCAGGCCGGGGGGAGAGACCTACAATGAGCAGTTCTTC
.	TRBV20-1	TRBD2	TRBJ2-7	CSATGTSGRAGSYEQYF	TGCAGTGCTACCGGGACTAGCGGGAGAGCCGGGTCATACGAGCAGTACTTC
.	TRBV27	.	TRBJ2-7	CASYSGAKSIYEQYF	TGTGCCAGCTACTCCGGGGCCAAATCTATCTACGAGCAGTACTTC
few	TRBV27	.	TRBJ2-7	CASSLGGRGQSEYF	TGTGCCAGCAGTTTAGGGGGACGTGGCCAGTCGGAGTACTTC
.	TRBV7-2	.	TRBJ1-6	CASSLGATGLNSPLHF	TGTGCCAGCAGCTTAGGGGCGACAGGCCTAAATTCACCCCTCCACTTT
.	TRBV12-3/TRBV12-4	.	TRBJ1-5	CASSLNSLSNQPQHF	TGTGCCAGCAGTTTAAACAGCCTAAGCAATCAGCCCCAGCATTTT
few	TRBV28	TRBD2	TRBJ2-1	CASSLSGGSSYNEQFF	TGTGCCAGCAGTTTAAGCGGCGGGAGCTCCTACAATGAGCAGTTCTTC
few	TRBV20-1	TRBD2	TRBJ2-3	CSASSRTSGTDTQYF	TGCAGTGCTTCCAGCAGGACTAGCGGCACAGATACGCAGTATTTT
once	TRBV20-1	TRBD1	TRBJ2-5	CSAISRTGWETQYF	TGCAGTGCTATTAGTCGGACAGGGTGGGAGACCCAGTACTTC
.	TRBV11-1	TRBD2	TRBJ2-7	CASSFGTSGTYEQYF	TGTGCCAGCAGCTTTGGGACTAGCGGAACCTACGAGCAGTACTTC
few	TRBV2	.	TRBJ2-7	CASSEDPAEQYF	TGTGCCAGCAGTGAAGACCCGGCTGAGCAGTACTTC
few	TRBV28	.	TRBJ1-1	CASSLWLAEALNTEAFF	TGTGCCAGCAGTTTATGGTTGGCAGAAGCCCTGAACACTGAAGCTTTCTTT
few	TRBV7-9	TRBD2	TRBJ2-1	CASSSPGLGGVGSYNEQFF	TGTGCCAGCAGCTCCCCGGGACTAGGAGGGGTGGGCTCCTACAATGAGCAGTTCTTC
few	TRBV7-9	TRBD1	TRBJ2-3	CASSFIQGATDTQYF	TGTGCCAGCAGCTTTATACAGGGGGCCACAGATACGCAGTATTTT
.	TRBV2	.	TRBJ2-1	CASKEGATYEQFF	TGTGCCAGCAAGGAGGGGGCGACATATGAGCAGTTCTTC
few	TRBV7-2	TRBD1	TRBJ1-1	CASSLEAGQLGEAFF	TGTGCCAGCAGCTTAGAGGCGGGACAGTTGGGTGAAGCTTTCTTT
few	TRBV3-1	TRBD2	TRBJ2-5	CASSPIRSAGGETQYF	TGTGCCAGCAGCCCCATAAGGTCAGCGGGAGGTGAGACCCAGTACTTC
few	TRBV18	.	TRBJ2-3	CASSQNPGTDTQYF	TGTGCCAGCTCACAAAACCCCGGCACAGATACGCAGTATTTT
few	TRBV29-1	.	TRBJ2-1	CSVMGTYNEQFF	TGCAGCGTTATGGGAACCTACAATGAGCAGTTCTTC
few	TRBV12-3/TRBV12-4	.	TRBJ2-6	CASSFSSGANVLTF	TGTGCCAGCAGTTTCTCGTCTGGGGCCAACGTCCTGACTTTC
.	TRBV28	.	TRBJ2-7	CASSPWDGFYEQYF	TGTGCCAGCAGTCCCTGGGACGGTTTCTACGAGCAGTACTTC
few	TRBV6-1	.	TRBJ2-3	CASSEIADRTDTQYF	TGTGCCAGCAGTGAAATAGCGGACCGCACAGATACGCAGTATTTT
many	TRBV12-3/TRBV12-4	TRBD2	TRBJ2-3	CASSLMLAGGSSRTDTQYF	TGTGCCAGCAGTTTAATGCTAGCGGGAGGCTCATCGCGCACAGATACGCAGTATTTT
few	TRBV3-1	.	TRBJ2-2	CASSRATGELFF	TGTGCCAGCAGCCGGGCAACCGGGGAGCTGTTTTTT
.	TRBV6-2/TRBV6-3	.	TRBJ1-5	CASSSPGTIISNQPQHF	TGTGCCAGCAGTTCCCCCGGGACGATAATTAGCAATCAGCCCCAGCATTTT
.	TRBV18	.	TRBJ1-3	CASSPGTPSGNTIYF	TGTGCCAGCTCTCCCGGGACCCCCTCTGGAAACACCATATATTTT
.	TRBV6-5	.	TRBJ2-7	CASRQPGRGSSYEQYF	TGTGCCAGCAGACAGCCGGGACGGGGGAGCTCCTACGAGCAGTACTTC
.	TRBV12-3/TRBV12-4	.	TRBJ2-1	CASSFLKFNEQFF	TGTGCCAGCAGTTTCTTGAAGTTCAATGAGCAGTTCTTC
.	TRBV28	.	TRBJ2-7	CASSVDIKGEQYF	TGTGCCAGCAGCGTGGATATAAAGGGCGAGCAGTACTTC
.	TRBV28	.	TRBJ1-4	CAVRRGTNEKLFF	TGTGCCGTCCGCAGGGGAACGAACGAAAAACTGTTTTTT
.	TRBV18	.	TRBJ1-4	CASSPQGVQEKLFF	TGTGCCAGCTCCCCCCAAGGGGTGCAAGAAAAACTGTTTTTT